Listed here is a single T cell receptor beta chain. Its antigen specificity is not known. Base qualities are not at hand, and no much larger clone is one base apart. In the germline V gene, CDR1 corresponds to SGHAT and CDR2 to FQNNGV. The CDR3 covers 16 residues, taking in both the cysteine and the phenylalanine. Only the CDR3 region is kept as DNA, spanning 48 bases read in frame from base 1. V is clipped by 3 bases and J by 6 bases, and the sequence between their germline boundaries is 18 bases long. This specimen comes from a study of cytomegalovirus exposure and HLA in healthy donors (dated by TCRdb to about 2017). Regarding the study in general: The 700 or so repertoires of the first cohort and the 110 or so validation repertoires were produced on the same platform, according to a later analysis. The aim of the study was to test whether cataloging public T cell receptors could identify signatures of past pathogen exposure. Along with the 666-subject first cohort, a separate validation cohort of over 90 different subjects was used. High-throughput TCR immunosequencing, statistical association of individual TCRs with disease status, and machine learning were combined to predict cytomegalovirus infection status.

The donors belonged to the validation cohort of approximately 130 subjects, which was separate from the 666-subject first cohort. Beyond this particular receptor, the publication reports: According to the authors, the approach could potentially be generalized to other disease states and immunological phenotypes. Subsequent analysis determined that TCRs grouped into clusters in the first cohort also showed a tendency toward co-occurrence across the 130 or so validation repertoires, and approximately 93% of cluster scores exceeded 0. The validation cohort had no HLA typing available for a later analysis, so co-occurrence within that cohort was assessed over all 130 or so repertoires. In the study, 164 TCR beta chains were listed as associated with cytomegalovirus. Three of the identified cytomegalovirus-associated TCR beta chains were confirmed in vitro to be specific for cytomegalovirus antigens. In both the original and validation cohorts, the classifier was reported to diagnose cytomegalovirus status with high specificity and sensitivity. Most TCR sequences were observed very rarely across donors, whereas some public TCRs were present in many individuals.

The library came from the immunoSEQ multiplex PCR assay. Per the source publication's procedure: A statistical classification framework was built to diagnose cytomegalovirus status from the catalog of TCR beta chain sequences. Entries here come from immuneACCESS through TCRdb and include only in-frame sequences with V and J called. Some clones fail to appear in such tables; in the studies checked, an unresolved V gene covers under half of the shortfall, and the cause of the remainder is unknown. V and J calls plus clone size are reproduced from that table; the DNA served to infer D and trimming. In all, the sample holds 150,000 to 200,000 clones, and 86% of those were seen once. Around 1.6% of the sample belongs to the ten largest clones.

The V gene is TRBV11-2 and the J gene is TRBJ2-1; the D gene is perhaps TRBD1, from 6 matching bases. The sample taken for sequencing was PBMCs. This clonotype originated in a young woman in good health and CMV-seronegative. The DNA sequence is TGTGCCAGCAGCTTGGCCCCCAGGGGACGAACCAATGAGCAGTTCTTC. It specifies CASSLAPRGRTNEQFF.